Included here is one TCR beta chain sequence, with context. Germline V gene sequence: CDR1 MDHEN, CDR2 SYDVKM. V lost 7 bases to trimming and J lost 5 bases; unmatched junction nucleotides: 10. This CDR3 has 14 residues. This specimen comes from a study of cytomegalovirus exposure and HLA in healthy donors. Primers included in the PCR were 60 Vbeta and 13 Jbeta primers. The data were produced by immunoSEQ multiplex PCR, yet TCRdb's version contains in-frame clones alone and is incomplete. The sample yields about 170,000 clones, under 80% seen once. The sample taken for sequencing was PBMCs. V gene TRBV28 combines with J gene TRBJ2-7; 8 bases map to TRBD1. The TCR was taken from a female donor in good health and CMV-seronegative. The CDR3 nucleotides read TGTGCCAGCACCGGGGACAGGCCCGTCCACGAGCAGTACTTC. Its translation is CASTGDRPVHEQYF.